This T cell receptor (beta chain) was captured by sequencing in a study of OX40 agonist ivuxolimab in advanced cancers. As for the study more broadly: The costimulatory receptor OX40 (CD134) was targeted by ivuxolimab, a fully human IgG2 agonistic monoclonal antibody. The purpose of peripheral TCRbeta sequencing was to test whether ivuxolimab changed TCR sequence diversity and led to clonal T-cell expansion. The dose-escalation cohort was roughly 87% male with a mean age of around 62 years, ranging from roughly 23 to 90. Partial responses were achieved by three dose-escalation patients, of whom one had hepatocellular carcinoma and two had cutaneous melanoma. The monotherapy dose-escalation portion (N of about 52 patients) of the phase I ivuxolimab trial is reported in the paper. Of the 50 to 55 dose-escalation patients, hepatocellular carcinoma was present in roughly 19, melanoma in some 15, renal cell carcinoma in 9 and head and neck cancer in 9. Intravenous ivuxolimab was administered to patients every 2 weeks at six dose levels: 0.01, 0.1, 0.3, 1.5, 3 and 10 mg/kg. Patients were allowed to have had prior anti-PD-1, anti-PD-L1 or anti-CTLA-4 therapy, and 30% to 40% of the dose-escalation patients had been treated with checkpoint inhibitors. Overall study results and their limits: The antigen specificity of the clonally expanded peripheral T cells was not determined. In the 0.1-3.0 mg/kg groups, partial responders were among the patients with the lowest normalized peripheral clonal expansion, particularly in CD8+ T cells. Low levels of normalized T-cell clonal expansion were also seen in some patients who did not respond. At doses of 0.1 to 3.0 mg/kg, clonal expansion of both CD4+ and CD8+ T cells in blood was seen between baseline and week 6. After ivuxolimab, more expanded clones were found on average in CD8+ T cells than in CD4+ T cells.

For sequencing of the TCRbeta CDR3 region, genomic DNA was extracted from the sorted cells. TCRbeta CDR3 regions were sequenced using the immunoSEQ Assay. Imported from immuneACCESS, the table was reduced by TCRdb to in-frame sequences with V and J called. These copies leave out some clones; in studies compared against another copy, an unresolved V gene accounts for under half, and the cause of the remainder is not known. For this sample there are approximately 28,000 clones; 70% to 85% appear just once. The top ten hold about a quarter of the sample. The trial excluded patients who had a history of autoimmune disease or who were on systemic immunosuppression. Peripheral blood for TCR sequencing was collected from all dose cohorts at baseline, on cycle 4 day 1, and on cycle 7 day 1. Samples were obtained from an open-label, multicenter, first-in-human phase I dose-escalation trial of ivuxolimab. Adults with locally advanced or metastatic melanoma, renal cell carcinoma, hepatocellular carcinoma or head and neck squamous cell carcinoma were enrolled in the trial. Before TCR sequencing, CD4+ and CD8+ T cells were separately sorted from peripheral blood.

From its cysteine to its phenylalanine, the CDR3 spans 16 amino acids. The sequence is cut down to CDR3 DNA, 48 bases in frame from base 1. Sequences SEHNR (CDR1) and FQNEAQ (CDR2) are obtained from the germline V gene (reference sequence). Concerning this clone: Its antigen target is currently unknown. One end of the junction does not line up with germline, which may come from a read error.

The receptor was derived from an adult with an advanced solid tumor such as melanoma, head and neck, liver or kidney cancer. The material was CD4+ or CD8+ T cells sorted from blood, obtained in a trial of the OX40 agonist ivuxolimab. The chain joins TRBV7-9 to TRBJ1-2; the D gene identity is not certain. The CDR3 region has the sequence CASSVAGVPTNYGYTF. The sequence in DNA is TGTGCCAGCAGCGTAGCGGGCGTCCCAACTAACTATGGCTACACCTTC.